The source of this TCR beta chain is a study of beta chain features in type 1 diabetes (dated by TCRdb to 2016 to 2019). The study in broad terms: Patients and healthy donors did not differ in mean age, gender distribution, total cell number or subset yield. Regulatory and stem cell-like memory subsets were isolated from only 8 patients and roughly 8 healthy donors, whereas naive and central memory subsets came from all 30 or so donors. A total of under 120,000,000 sorted cells were examined across all samples, and RNA yield correlated strongly with the number of cells per subset. The study compared TCRB repertoires of sorted circulating CD4+ T cell subsets between recently diagnosed type 1 diabetes patients and matched healthy donors. General findings and caveats noted by the study authors: Patients with type 1 diabetes made fewer insertions and deleted more nucleotides at VDJ recombination sites, implying thymic rearrangement abnormalities. Because cDNA rather than genomic DNA was sequenced, highly expressing activated cells could have been over-represented, although no difference in activation and CD3 levels was found between groups. Only small numbers of individuals were included in the HLA sub-analyses, which left unresolved whether HLA type had any influence on TCRB rearrangement. PCR might favor shorter templates, but patient and control samples were amplified and corrected together, so any skew would affect both groups equally. In all four CD4+ subsets, TCRB CDR3 length was moderately but significantly shorter in type 1 diabetes patients. Naive, central memory and regulatory TCRB repertoires appeared more similar among patients than among healthy donors.

This clone was detected once. What this receptor recognizes is not known. Per-nucleotide qualities are absent, and no much larger clonotype sits a single base away. The entire isolated RNA was reverse transcribed using the High Capacity cDNA Reverse Transcription Kit, and thus expressed TCRB transcripts were sequenced. Naive, central memory and regulatory T cell samples underwent deep immunoSEQ sequencing, averaging around 3.9 million total reads per sample. Sorted cells were lysed in RLT buffer, and RNA was extracted using DNase-treated RNeasy Micro or Mini kits according to cell number. Each cell subset was processed on its own to prevent cross-contamination, while patient and healthy donor samples were processed together. The immunoSEQ multiplex PCR was used to amplify TCRB sequences from cDNA, yielding 87-bp fragments that span the CDR3 region. Sequencing of the amplicons was done on the Illumina HiSeq platform. Turning to the authors' computational methods: Synthetic template baselines were used to correct PCR bias computationally, reads within Hamming distance 2 were collapsed together, and singletons that could not be merged were discarded. By aligning reads against IMGT, V, D and J genes, CDR3 length, and insertions or deletions at six rearrangement sites were assigned. Clonotype counts were normalized to sorted cell number within each subset before computing true diversity and Gini coefficients with the tcR R package. The overlap coefficient, calculated on TCRB nucleotide sequences, was used to measure repertoire sharing. The table comes from immuneACCESS by way of TCRdb, which keeps in-frame sequences with V and J called. Part of the clones is missing from these tables; in studies checked, under half for an unresolved V gene and the rest for unknown reasons. V and J calls plus clone size are reproduced from that table; the DNA served to infer D and trimming. The sample table contains tens of thousands of clones; only one count was recorded for approximately 70% of them. The ten largest clones capture 2% to 2.5% of the sample.

From the germline V gene (reference sequence), CDR1 is SEHNR and CDR2 is FQNEAQ. The cysteine opens and the phenylalanine closes a CDR3 of 18 amino acids. The retained sequence is limited to the CDR3, 54 bases, with the frame set at the first base. V is trimmed back by 1 base and J by 6 bases, and the junction contains 12 bases that no gene match accounts for. Each donor gave one peripheral blood draw, averaging around 0.11 L, which was collected into heparinised tubes. Naive, central memory, regulatory and stem cell-like memory CD4+ T cells were sorted on a BD FACSAria II using a panel including CD45RO, CCR7, CD25, CD127, CD95 and CD27. Every sorted population had a purity above 95%. PBMCs were separated immediately by Lymphoprep density gradient centrifugation and were stained directly, without being cultured. So that batch effects would be minimized, each experiment stained and sorted samples in pairs, pairing one healthy donor with one patient.

This receptor chain uses TRBV7-9 and TRBJ1-5, and 10 bases in between align with TRBD1. The clonotype comes from a woman in her 40s in good health. The sample comprised Tregs from blood. The sample's cell subset or site label is to be understood as: regulatory CD4+ T cells. The sequence in DNA is TGTGCCAGCAGCTTAGTGCGCGGGACAGGGGCCCTCGGTCAGCCCCAGCATTTT. Translated, it reads CASSLVRGTGALGQPQHF.